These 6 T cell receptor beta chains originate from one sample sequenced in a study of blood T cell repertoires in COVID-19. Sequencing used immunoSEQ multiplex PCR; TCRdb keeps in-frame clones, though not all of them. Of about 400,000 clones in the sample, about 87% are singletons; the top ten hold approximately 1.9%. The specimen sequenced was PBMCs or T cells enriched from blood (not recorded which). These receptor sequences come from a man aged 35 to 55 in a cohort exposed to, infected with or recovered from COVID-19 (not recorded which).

In DNA form, the CDR3 reads TGTGCCTGGCGGACAGCCCATGAGCAGTTCTTC. This codes for CAWRTAHEQFF. The chain uses TRBV30 and TRBJ2-1; D is perhaps TRBD1 (6 bases). The CDR3 is 11 amino acids. The V end was cut by 5 bases, the J end by 8 bases, with 10 bases between. Per the germline V gene, CDR1 is GTSNPN and CDR2 is SVGIG (reference sequence).

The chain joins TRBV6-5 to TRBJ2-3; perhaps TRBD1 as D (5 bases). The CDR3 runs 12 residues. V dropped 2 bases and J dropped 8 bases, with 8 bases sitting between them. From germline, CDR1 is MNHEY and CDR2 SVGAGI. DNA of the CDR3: TGTGCCAGCAGTTACGGAAGGGGTACGCAGTATTTT. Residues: CASSYGRGTQYF.

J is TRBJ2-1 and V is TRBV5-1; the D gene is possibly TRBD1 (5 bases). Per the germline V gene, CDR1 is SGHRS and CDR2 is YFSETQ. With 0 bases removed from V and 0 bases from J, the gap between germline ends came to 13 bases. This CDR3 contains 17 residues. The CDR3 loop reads CASSLASGINSYNEQFF. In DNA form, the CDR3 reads TGCGCCAGCAGCTTGGCCTCAGGGATTAACTCCTACAATGAGCAGTTCTTC.

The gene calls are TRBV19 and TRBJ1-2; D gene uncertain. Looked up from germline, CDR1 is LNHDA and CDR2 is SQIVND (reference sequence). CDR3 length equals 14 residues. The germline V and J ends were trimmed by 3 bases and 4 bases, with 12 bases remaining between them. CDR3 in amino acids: CASSMIQSSYGYTF. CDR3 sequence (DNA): TGTGCCAGTAGTATGATACAGAGTTCCTATGGCTACACCTTC. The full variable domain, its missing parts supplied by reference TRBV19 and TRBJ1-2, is DGGITQSPKYLFRKEGQNVTLSCEQNLNHDAMYWYRQDPGQGLRLIYYSQIVNDFQKGDIAEGYSVSREKKESFPLTVTSAQKNPTAFYLCASSMIQSSYGYTFGSGTRLTVV.

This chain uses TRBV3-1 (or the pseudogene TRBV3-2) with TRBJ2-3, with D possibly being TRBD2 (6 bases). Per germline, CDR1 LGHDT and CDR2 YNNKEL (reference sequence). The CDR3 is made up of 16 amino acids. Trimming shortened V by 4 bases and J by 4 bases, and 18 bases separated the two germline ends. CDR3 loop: CASSPQGAGKADTQYF. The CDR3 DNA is TGTGCCAGCAGCCCCCAAGGTGCGGGAAAAGCAGATACGCAGTATTTT.

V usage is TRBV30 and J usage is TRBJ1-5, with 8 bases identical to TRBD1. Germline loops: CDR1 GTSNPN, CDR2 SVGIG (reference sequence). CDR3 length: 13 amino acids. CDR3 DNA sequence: TGTGCATTCGGACAGGGTTATATTCAGCCCCAGCATTTT. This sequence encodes CAFGQGYIQPQHF. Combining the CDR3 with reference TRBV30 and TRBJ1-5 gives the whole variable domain SQTIHQWPATLVQPVGSPLSLECTVEGTSNPNLYWYRQAAGRGLQLLFYSVGIGQISSEVPQNLSASRPQDRQFILSSKKLLLSDSGFYLCAFGQGYIQPQHFGDGTRLSIL.